The following is a TCR beta chain sequence with its context. Its antigen is as yet unknown. The sample originates from a study of beta chain features in type 1 diabetes. Overall study results and limits: VDJ junctions from patients with type 1 diabetes contained fewer insertions and more deletions.

CD4+ naive, central memory, regulatory and stem cell-like memory cells were sorted via CD45RO/CCR7/CD25/CD127/CD95/CD27. This CDR3 spans 13 amino acids. The ends were cut back, 6 bases at V and 2 bases at J, with 11 bases in the middle. Germline CDR1 and CDR2: MNHEY and SVGAGI. Of the isolated RNA, all was reverse transcribed, and so the sequenced material was expressed TCRB transcripts. An average of about 3.5 million reads was obtained for naive, central memory and regulatory T cell samples. Sequencing used immunoSEQ multiplex PCR; TCRdb keeps in-frame clones, though not all of them. The table lists over 40,000 clones, 51% of them singletons.

This TCR came from a woman younger than 30 in good health. The specimen sequenced was Tregs from blood. V is TRBV6-5 and J is TRBJ2-7; D might be TRBD1 (5 bases). The CDR3 is CASRQTAAYEQYF. In DNA form, the CDR3 reads TGTGCCAGCAGACAGACAGCAGCCTACGAGCAGTACTTC.